Described below is a single T cell receptor beta chain sequence and its context. Its antigen has not been determined. Base qualities are not at hand, and no much larger clone is one base apart. V loses 6 bases, J loses 1 base, and the germline ends lie 12 bases apart. CDR3 length: 14 amino acids, cysteine to phenylalanine. Kept here is only the CDR3 DNA, which spans 42 bases and is read in frame from base 1. The source of the sample is a study of response to subunit inactivated influenza vaccine (dated by TCRdb to 2016 to 2018). Notes on the research overall: To follow how T cells responded to a trivalent subunit inactivated influenza vaccine, the researchers relied on deep quantitative profiling of the T cell receptor repertoire.

The library was prepared using RT-PCR. For sequencing, an Illumina HiSeq 2500 was employed. The raw public data were reprocessed by TCRdb itself: fastp quality trimming at Q25, MiXCR clonotype calling, in-frame beta chains only. Rows with one shared CDR3 protein collapse into an entry with the most common genes and DNA. This sample holds about 650,000 distinct CDR3 sequences; 15% to 18% were observed only once. Together, the top ten hold roughly 11% of the sample. Results the study describes overall, beyond this receptor: The authors proposed that each seasonal influenza vaccination may bring in only a limited number of new T cells.

The chain couples TRBV12-3 or TRBV12-4 to TRBJ1-1, with the D segment identity uncertain. This clonotype originated in a man aged 50 to 59 who received an inactivated influenza vaccine. Donor details come from another sample of the same person, matched by shared clones. This specimen was PBMCs from blood, taken roughly 12 days after vaccination. The DNA sequence follows: TGTGCCAGCAGCCCCCACTCCAGGAACACTGAAGCTTTCTTT. The encoded protein is CASSPHSRNTEAFF.